What follows are 30 T cell receptor beta chains derived from one specimen sequenced in a study of T cell repertoires in cytomegalovirus infection. These receptors have no known antigen. TCRdb processed the reads anew with MiXCR; each CDR3 protein has one entry. The sample lists some 800,000 distinct CDR3 sequences, approximately 30% seen once, with roughly 12% in the top ten. The starting material was cultured CD8+ T cells from PBMCs, obtained from culture after CMV antigen stimulation. These receptors all stem from a human donor in good health (CMV status not recorded). Some clones in this sample may be carry-over from other donors' samples.

This clonotype was seen a handful of times. The CDR3 DNA is TGTGCCAGCAGTCGTAGACTAGCGGGGGGGCCCCAAAACATTCAGTACTTC. Translating gives CASSRRLAGGPQNIQYF. The chain combines TRBV6-8 with TRBJ2-4; TRBD2 matches at 14 bases. V trimming: 5 bases; J trimming: 5 bases; junction bases outside the gene matches: 8. The CDR3 runs to 17 residues. CDR1 MNHGY and CDR2 SAAAGT come from the germline V gene.

Worth noting for this clonotype: One base separates it from a far larger clone, so it is likely a read error. The CDR3 end shows no conserved phenylalanine or tryptophan, and so a read error is likely. The J gene is TRBJ1-1, the V gene TRBV7-2, with D tentatively TRBD1 (5 bases). The CDR3 extends over 14 amino acids. Looked up from germline, CDR1 is SGHTA and CDR2 is FQGNSA. Trimming removed 6 bases at V and 4 bases at J, with 15 bases between. The CDR3 spells CASSLTGGGTEAFS. CDR3 DNA: TGTGCCAGCAGTCTTACCGGGGGGGGCACTGAAGCTTTCTCT.

The CDR3 protein is CASSPGTGGQVPDTQYF. Here the CDR3 DNA reads TGTGCCAGCAGTCCCGGGACAGGGGGCCAGGTCCCAGATACGCAGTATTTT. V is TRBV28 and J is TRBJ2-3, with TRBD1 matching 12 bases. J lost 4 bases, V lost 5 bases, and 10 bases had no gene match. Germline assignment: CDR1 MDHEN and CDR2 SYDVKM. The CDR3 spans 17 residues.

This clonotype was counted only a few times. The chain employs TRBV12-3 or TRBV12-4 and TRBJ1-6; D gene uncertain. The V end lost 2 bases, the J end lost 0 bases, and 8 bases lay between the germline ends. The CDR3 has 16 residues. The CDR3 bases are TGTGCCAGCAGTTTATCGAGCCGCTCCTATAATTCACCCCTCCACTTT. As protein: CASSLSSRSYNSPLHF.

V is TRBV27 and J is TRBJ1-5, with a possible D match to TRBD1 (5 bases). Trimming left V 5 bases short and J 2 bases short, with 13 bases between. Germline CDR1 is MNHEY and CDR2 is SMNVEV (reference sequence). The CDR3 runs to 15 residues. CDR3 nucleotides: TGTGCCAGCAGTCTGACAGTGGCGGGCAATCAGCCCCAGCATTTT. It codes for CASSLTVAGNQPQHF.

This sequence joins TRBV28 and TRBJ1-1; D perhaps matches TRBD1 (5 bases). The germline V gene has CDR1 MDHEN and CDR2 SYDVKM. The V and J ends lost 1 base and 6 bases respectively, with 12 bases between them. CDR3 length equals 14 residues. The CDR3 sequence is CASSLFREVPEAFF. In DNA, the CDR3 is TGTGCCAGCAGTTTATTCAGGGAGGTCCCTGAAGCTTTCTTT.

The table lists this clonotype with many counts. The V and J genes are TRBV7-2 and TRBJ1-2; D unclear. Between the trimmed V and J ends, which lost 8 bases and 4 bases, there was a span of 14 bases. The CDR3 length is 13 residues. Germline values: CDR1 SGHTA, CDR2 FQGNSA. The CDR3 DNA follows: TGTGCCAGCCCTCCGCTCACCTTCTATGGCTACACCTTC. Its protein product is CASPPLTFYGYTF.

V gene TRBV4-1 combines with J gene TRBJ2-1; D may be TRBD1 or TRBD2 (5 bases each). CDR1 is MGHRA, CDR2 YSYEKL, per germline. The CDR3 loop spans 15 amino acids. Trimming took 9 bases from V and 0 from J, leaving 15 bases between them. CDR3 in DNA: TGCGCCAGTTCTGACGGGGACCGCTCCTACAATGAGCAGTTCTTC. Translation: CASSDGDRSYNEQFF.

The chain couples TRBV9 to TRBJ2-7; 9 bases map to TRBD2. From germline, CDR1 is SGDLS and CDR2 YYNGEE. With 3 bases clipped from V and 0 bases from J, the junction kept 1 base outside the gene matches. The CDR3 is made up of 14 amino acids. Here the CDR3 reads CASSGSGGSYEQYF. CDR3 coding DNA: TGTGCCAGCAGCGGTAGCGGGGGCTCCTACGAGCAGTACTTC.

This clonotype was seen only a few times. The chain carries TRBV12-3 or TRBV12-4 and TRBJ1-1; D gene uncertain. V lost 3 bases and J 1 base, leaving 9 bases between the germline ends. CDR3 length equals 14 residues. As DNA, the CDR3 is TGTGCCAGCAGTTTTATGGGAGAGAACACTGAAGCTTTCTTT. Its protein product is CASSFMGENTEAFF.

There are a few counts of this clonotype. The chain employs TRBV2 and TRBJ2-7; 10 nucleotides agree with TRBD1. J lost 4 bases, V lost 8 bases, and 5 bases had no gene match. The CDR3 is made up of 13 amino acids. Germline values: CDR1 SNHLY, CDR2 FYNNEI. CDR3 in amino acids: CASRDRGDYEQYF. For the CDR3, the DNA is TGTGCCAGCCGGGACAGGGGTGATTACGAGCAGTACTTC.

This clonotype was picked up a small number of times. The chain is built from TRBV4-1 and TRBJ1-3, with no clear D. The germline V gene has CDR1 MGHRA and CDR2 YSYEKL. V lost 3 bases and J lost 3, with 12 bases in between. This CDR3 is 15 amino acids long. CDR3 DNA: TGCGCCAGCAGCCAGGGCCCCGGAGATGGAAACACCATATATTTT. Residues: CASSQGPGDGNTIYF.

The J gene is TRBJ1-4, the V gene TRBV9; a possible D gene is TRBD1 (5 bases). Germline V gene lookup returns CDR1 SGDLS and CDR2 YYNGEE. The V gene lost 4 bases and the J gene lost 1 base, with 11 bases spanning the gap. The CDR3 loop spans 15 amino acids. The CDR3 DNA reads TGTGCCAGCAGCTCCCGGGACTTAACTAATGAAAAACTGTTTTTT. It is translated as CASSSRDLTNEKLFF.

This chain connects TRBV4-1 to TRBJ2-7, with D possibly matching TRBD1 (6 bases). Germline V gene sequence: CDR1 MGHRA, CDR2 YSYEKL. V was shortened by 2 bases and J by 4 bases, with 18 bases between the two germline ends. The CDR3 extends over 16 amino acids. CDR3 DNA sequence: TGCGCCAGCAGCCAACCAGCGCGGACAGAGTCGTACGAGCAGTACTTC. Translation: CASSQPARTESYEQYF.

The rearrangement links TRBV2 to TRBJ2-5, with TRBD1 matching 8 bases. The germline CDR1 and CDR2 sequences are SNHLY and FYNNEI. Trimming at V came to 5 bases and at J to 4 bases, leaving 15 bases not matched to a gene. This CDR3 contains 17 residues. The CDR3 bases are TGTGCCAGCAGTAAGACGGACAGGGCCCATGATCCAGAGACCCAGTACTTC. Amino acid sequence: CASSKTDRAHDPETQYF.

Comment on this clonotype: The junction does not match germline at one end; this may be a read error. The gene calls are TRBV7-9 and TRBJ2-5, with D unclear. The CDR3 is made up of 15 amino acids. Looked up from germline, CDR1 is SEHNR and CDR2 is FQNEAQ (reference sequence). The CDR3 DNA follows: TGTGGCAGCACCCCAGTACGTGGGGTTGGGGAGACCCAGTACTTC. Its protein is CGSTPVRGVGETQYF.

This clonotype was picked up many times. The V and J genes are TRBV7-9 and TRBJ2-3; D is ambiguous. This CDR3 spans 16 amino acids. Germline loops: CDR1 SEHNR, CDR2 FQNEAQ (reference sequence). Trimming took off 5 bases at V and 4 bases at J, with 19 bases between the two ends. CDR3 protein: CASSPPLRVAADTQYF. CDR3 nucleotide sequence: TGTGCCAGCAGCCCTCCGCTAAGGGTGGCGGCAGATACGCAGTATTTT.

This clonotype was observed a few times. The V call is TRBV6-5, the J call TRBJ2-7, with TRBD2 identical over 8 bases. V gave up 2 bases and J gave up 2 bases; unmatched junction bases: 5. This CDR3 is built from 15 residues. Germline V CDR1 and CDR2: MNHEY, SVGAGI. CDR3 sequence (DNA): TGTGCCAGCAGTTACATTAGCGGGGAAACCTACGAGCAGTACTTC. Encoded protein: CASSYISGETYEQYF.

This clonotype was picked up many times. The rearrangement uses TRBV7-2 and TRBJ1-6; D is unclear. Trimming removed 1 base from V and 7 bases from J, with 11 bases in between. The CDR3 runs to 15 residues. CDR1 and CDR2 from the germline V gene are SGHTA and FQGNSA. CDR3 DNA: TGTGCCAGCAGCTTAGTGTTAACAGCCAATTCACCCCTCCACTTT. This gives the protein CASSLVLTANSPLHF.

V is TRBV14 and J is TRBJ2-2, with 8 bases matching TRBD1. CDR3 length: 16 residues. The junction had 6 bases not matched to a gene; V was cut back by 1 base and J by 5 bases. Germline V gene data show CDR1 as SGHDN and CDR2 as FVKESK. CDR3 residues: CASSQVRRGQTGELFF. As DNA, the CDR3 is TGTGCCAGCAGCCAAGTTCGCAGGGGGCAAACCGGGGAGCTGTTTTTT.

The chain carries TRBV28 and TRBJ1-5; perhaps TRBD1 as D (5 bases). This CDR3 has 17 amino acids. Germline CDR1 and CDR2: MDHEN and SYDVKM. Trimming pared 8 bases from V and 3 bases from J, leaving 23 bases between. This CDR3 is CASAPVGRAEVNQPQHF. CDR3 in DNA: TGTGCCAGCGCCCCCGTTGGCAGGGCAGAGGTCAATCAGCCCCAGCATTTT.

This rearrangement joins TRBV15 to TRBJ1-2, with a tentative D call TRBD1 (6 bases). Trimming left V 3 bases short and J 2 bases short, with 10 bases between. CDR3 length: 14 amino acids. The germline V gene encodes CDR1 LNHNV and CDR2 YYDKDF (reference sequence). CDR3 region: CATSSGGQNYGYTF. CDR3 nucleotide sequence: TGTGCCACCAGCAGCGGAGGACAGAACTATGGCTACACCTTC.

This clonotype was detected a few times. This chain connects TRBV6-1 to TRBJ1-3; D gene ambiguous. The CDR3 totals 11 residues. The V gene's germline CDR1 is MNHNS and CDR2 SASEGT. The V end was cut by 10 bases, the J end by 0 bases, with 4 bases between. The CDR3 DNA reads as TGTGCCACTCCCTCTGGAAACACCATATATTTT. This sequence encodes CATPSGNTIYF.

This clonotype was picked up a small number of times. The chain carries TRBV10-2 and TRBJ1-1; 12 bases match TRBD1. The length of the CDR3 is 16 residues. The junction had 7 bases not matched to a gene; V was cut back by 7 bases and J by 1 base. Germline CDR1 is WSHSY and CDR2 is SAAADI. The CDR3 nucleotides are TGCGCCAGCACCTCCCGGGACAGGGGGCGGAACACTGAAGCTTTCTTT. Its translation: CASTSRDRGRNTEAFF.

This clonotype was counted between two and nine times. J is TRBJ1-3 and V is TRBV7-9; D is undetermined. From germline, CDR1 is SEHNR and CDR2 FQNEAQ (reference sequence). V was cut by 1 base and J by 1 base, with 8 bases left in between. The CDR3 spans 15 residues. DNA for the CDR3: TGTGCCAGCAGCTTAGTCATGGATTCTGGAAACACCATATATTTT. It codes for CASSLVMDSGNTIYF. The full variable domain, with the rest looked up from reference TRBV7-9 and TRBJ1-3, is DTGVSQNPRHKITKRGQNVTFRCDPISEHNRLYWYRQTLGQGPEFLTYFQNEAQLEKSRLLSDRFSAERPKGSFSTLEIQRTEQGDSAMYLCASSLVMDSGNTIYFGEGSWLTVV.

The V gene is TRBV28, the J gene TRBJ1-4; 10 bases are shared with TRBD1. V dropped 6 bases and J dropped 7; count of bases not matched to a gene: 5. The CDR3 extends over 14 amino acids. In germline, CDR1 is MDHEN, CDR2 SYDVKM. The CDR3 DNA reads as TGTGCCAGCAGGGACAGGGGGTCAGGTGAAAAACTGTTTTTT. This codes for CASRDRGSGEKLFF.

The CDR3 nucleotides are TGTGCCAGCAGCGCCGGGACACCTACCTACGAGCAGTACTTC. Translated: CASSAGTPTYEQYF. This chain connects TRBV13 to TRBJ2-7; tentative D call: TRBD1 (6 bases). Germline lookup yields CDR1 PRHDT and CDR2 FYEKMQ (reference sequence). The germline V and J ends were trimmed by 5 bases and 2 bases, with 13 bases remaining between them. The CDR3 consists of 14 residues. Combining the CDR3 with reference TRBV13 and TRBJ2-7 gives the whole variable domain AAGVIQSPRHLIKEKRETATLKCYPIPRHDTVYWYQQGPGQDPQFLISFYEKMQSDKGSIPDRFSAQQFSDYHSELNMSSLELGDSALYFCASSAGTPTYEQYFGPGTRLTVT.

This chain connects TRBV7-9 to TRBJ2-2, with D unclear. Trimming cost V 2 bases and J 5 bases, with 9 bases left between them. Germline values: CDR1 SEHNR, CDR2 FQNEAQ (reference sequence). There are 14 residues in the CDR3. The DNA of the CDR3 is TGTGCCAGCAGCTTACGGACGAGGACCGGGGAGCTGTTTTTT. Translating it yields CASSLRTRTGELFF.

This chain links TRBV2 with TRBJ2-5, with TRBD1 as a possible D gene (6 bases). The CDR3 totals 15 residues. Trimming left V 8 bases short and J 5 bases short, with 21 bases between. Germline CDR1 is SNHLY and CDR2 is FYNNEI. CDR3: CASPLSGGELETQYF. The CDR3 DNA reads as TGTGCCAGCCCCCTGAGTGGGGGCGAACTGGAGACCCAGTACTTC.

The V call is TRBV15, the J call TRBJ1-2; D is perhaps TRBD1 (5 bases). Germline V lookup: CDR1 LNHNV, CDR2 YYDKDF (reference sequence). V was shortened by 5 bases and J by 4 bases, with 17 bases between the two germline ends. This CDR3 has 15 residues. CDR3 sequence reads: CATSEERGLGYGYTF. CDR3 coding DNA: TGTGCCACCAGCGAGGAACGGGGGTTGGGCTATGGCTACACCTTC.